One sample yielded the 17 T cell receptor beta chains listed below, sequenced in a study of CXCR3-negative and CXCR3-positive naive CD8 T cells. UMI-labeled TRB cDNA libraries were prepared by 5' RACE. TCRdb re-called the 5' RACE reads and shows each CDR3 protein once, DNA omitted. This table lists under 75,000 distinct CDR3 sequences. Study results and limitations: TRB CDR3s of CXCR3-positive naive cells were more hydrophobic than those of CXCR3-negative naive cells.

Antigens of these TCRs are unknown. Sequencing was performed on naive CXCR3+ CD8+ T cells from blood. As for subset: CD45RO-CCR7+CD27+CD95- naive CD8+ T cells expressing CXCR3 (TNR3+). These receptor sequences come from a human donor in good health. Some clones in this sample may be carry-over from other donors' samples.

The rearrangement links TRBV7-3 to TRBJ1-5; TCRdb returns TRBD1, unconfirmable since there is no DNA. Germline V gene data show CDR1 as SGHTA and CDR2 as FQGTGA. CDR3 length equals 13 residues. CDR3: CASSPGQGQPQHF.

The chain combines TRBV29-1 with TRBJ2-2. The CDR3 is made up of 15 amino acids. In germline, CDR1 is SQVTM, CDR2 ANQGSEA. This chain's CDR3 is CSVVWLFANTGELFF.

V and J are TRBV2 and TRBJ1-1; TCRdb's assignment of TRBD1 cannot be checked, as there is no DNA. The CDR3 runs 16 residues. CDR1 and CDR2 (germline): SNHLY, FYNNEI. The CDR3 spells CASSEGGVSVNTEAFF.

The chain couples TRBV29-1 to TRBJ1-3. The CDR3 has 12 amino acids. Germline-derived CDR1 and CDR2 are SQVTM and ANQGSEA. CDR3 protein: CSVPGSGNTIYF.

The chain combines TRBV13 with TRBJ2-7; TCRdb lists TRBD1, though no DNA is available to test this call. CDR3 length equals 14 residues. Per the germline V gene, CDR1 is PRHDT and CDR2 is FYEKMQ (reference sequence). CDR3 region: CASSLGGVTNEQYF.

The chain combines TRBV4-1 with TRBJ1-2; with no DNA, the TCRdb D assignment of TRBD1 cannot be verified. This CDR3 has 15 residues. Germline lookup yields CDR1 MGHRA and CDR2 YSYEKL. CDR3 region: CASSQAPGQAYGYTF.

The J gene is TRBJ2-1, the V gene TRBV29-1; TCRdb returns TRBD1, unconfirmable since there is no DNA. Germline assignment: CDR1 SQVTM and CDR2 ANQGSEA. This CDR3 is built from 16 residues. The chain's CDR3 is CSVEPPDRKSYNEQFF.

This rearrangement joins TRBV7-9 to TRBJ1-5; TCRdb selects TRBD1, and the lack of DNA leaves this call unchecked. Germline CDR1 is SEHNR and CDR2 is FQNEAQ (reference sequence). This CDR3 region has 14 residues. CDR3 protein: CASSGQGYLQPQHF.

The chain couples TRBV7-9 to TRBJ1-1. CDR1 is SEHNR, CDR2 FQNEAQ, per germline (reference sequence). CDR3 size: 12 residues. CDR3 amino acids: CASRLGGAVAFF.

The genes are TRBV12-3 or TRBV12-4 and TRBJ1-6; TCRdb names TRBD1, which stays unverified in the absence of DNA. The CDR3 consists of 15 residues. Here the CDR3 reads CASSPRGGADSPLHF.

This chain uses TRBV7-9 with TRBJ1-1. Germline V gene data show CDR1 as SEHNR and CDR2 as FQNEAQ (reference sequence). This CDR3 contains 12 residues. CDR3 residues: CASSYGDTEAFF.

CDR3 protein: CATRARTEAFF. V gene TRBV24-1 combines with J gene TRBJ1-1; TCRdb reports TRBD1, a call that lacks DNA to check it against. The CDR3 consists of 11 residues. Germline V CDR1 and CDR2: KGHDR, SFDVKD.

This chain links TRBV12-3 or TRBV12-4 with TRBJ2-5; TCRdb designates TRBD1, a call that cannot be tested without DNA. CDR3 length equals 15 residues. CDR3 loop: CASSPWDSRGETQYF.

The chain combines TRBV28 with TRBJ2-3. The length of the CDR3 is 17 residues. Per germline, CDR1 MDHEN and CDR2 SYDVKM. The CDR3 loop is CASSLRQQHLSTDTQYF.

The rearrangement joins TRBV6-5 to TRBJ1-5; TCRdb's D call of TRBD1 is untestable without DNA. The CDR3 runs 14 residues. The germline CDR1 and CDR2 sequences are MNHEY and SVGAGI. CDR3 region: CASSWGQGLQPQHF.

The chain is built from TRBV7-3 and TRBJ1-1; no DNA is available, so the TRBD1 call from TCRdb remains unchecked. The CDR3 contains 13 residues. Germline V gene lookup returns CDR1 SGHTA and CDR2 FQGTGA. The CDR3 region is CASSLGQADEAFF.

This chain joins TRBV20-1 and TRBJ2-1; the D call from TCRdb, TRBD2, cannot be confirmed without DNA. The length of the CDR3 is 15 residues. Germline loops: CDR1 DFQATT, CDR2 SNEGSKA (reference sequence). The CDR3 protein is CSARRVAGGPDEQFF.